This is a list of T cell receptor beta chains from one sample in a study of shared clonotypes between healthy human individuals. TCRdb's copy holds only in-frame clones and misses some; the assay was immunoSEQ multiplex PCR. Counted here are approximately 500,000 clones, more than 65% occurring once; the ten biggest clones make up 10% to 15%. The sample taken for sequencing was PBMCs. The receptors shown here come from a woman in her thirties or forties in good health. Some clones in this sample may be carry-over from other donors' samples. Each CDR3 is given with its conserved first and last residue. The D gene is left open where the match is weak. Rows give clone size only sometimes, using once, few, many, or a class for an expanded clone.

>.|TRBJ1-1|TRBV2|.
CASSAARSSEAFF
TGTGCCAGCAGTGCGGCCCGATCTTCAGAAGCTTTCTTT
>.|TRBJ2-3|TRBV18|.
CASSAGRVDTDTQYF
TGTGCCAGCTCCGCTGGTCGAGTGGATACAGATACGCAGTATTTT
>TRBD2|TRBJ2-1|TRBV7-7|many
CASSLERERAEQFF
TGTGCTAGCAGCTTGGAGCGGGAGAGGGCTGAGCAGTTCTTC
>.|TRBJ1-1|TRBV11-2|.
CASRNLGGTEAFF
TGTGCCAGCAGAAACCTTGGGGGGACTGAAGCTTTCTTT
>.|TRBJ1-1|TRBV11-2|.
CASRASYTRTENTEAFF
TGTGCCAGCAGGGCTAGTTACACACGGACAGAGAACACTGAAGCTTTCTTT
>.|TRBJ2-2|TRBV5-1|.
CATSQGFDTGELFF
TGCGCCACTAGCCAGGGGTTCGACACCGGGGAGCTGTTTTTT
>TRBD1|TRBJ2-1|TRBV29-1|.
CSVLGQGAYNEQFF
TGCAGCGTTTTAGGACAGGGCGCCTACAATGAGCAGTTCTTC
>.|TRBJ2-3|TRBV10-3|.
CAIRTGNTDTQYF
TGTGCCATCAGGACGGGGAACACAGATACGCAGTATTTT
>.|TRBJ1-2|TRBV10-3|few
CAISEPGGGDGYTF
TGTGCCATCAGTGAGCCCGGGGGCGGGGACGGCTACACCTTC
>TRBD2|TRBJ2-1|TRBV19|.
CASSPLAAQNNEQFF
TGTGCCAGTAGTCCACTAGCGGCCCAAAACAATGAGCAGTTCTTC
>.|TRBJ2-5|TRBV29-1|.
CSVASVVQETQYF
TGCAGCGTTGCCTCTGTCGTCCAAGAGACCCAGTACTTC
>.|TRBJ2-2|TRBV28|.
CASSTPAGGELFF
TGTGCCAGCAGTACCCCGGCGGGCGGGGAGCTGTTTTTT
>TRBD2|TRBJ2-5|TRBV5-1|.
CASSLVAGVETQYF
TGCGCCAGCAGCTTGGTTGCGGGAGTAGAGACCCAGTACTTC
>TRBD1|TRBJ1-1|TRBV11-2|.
CASRTQGVGTEAFF
TGTGCCAGCAGAACACAGGGGGTCGGCACTGAAGCTTTCTTT
>TRBD1|TRBJ1-3|TRBV4-3|.
CASSQTSDRSYGNTIYF
TGCGCCAGCAGCCAAACTTCGGACAGGTCGTACGGAAACACCATATATTTT
>TRBD2|TRBJ2-1|TRBV27|once
CASSLFAGGNNEQFF
TGTGCCAGCAGTTTATTTGCGGGAGGGAACAATGAGCAGTTCTTC
>TRBD2|TRBJ2-7|TRBV29-1|.
CSAGLAGYEQYF
TGCAGCGCGGGACTAGCGGGATACGAGCAGTACTTC
>TRBD2|TRBJ2-5|TRBV7-8|.
CASSRGLQETQYF
TGTGCCAGCAGCCGGGGACTACAGGAGACCCAGTACTTC
>.|TRBJ1-1|TRBV5-1|.
CASSLLPSNTEAFF
TGCGCCAGCAGCTTACTGCCTTCGAACACTGAAGCTTTCTTT
>.|TRBJ1-1|TRBV7-3|.
CASSLTAGTSEAFF
TGTGCCAGCAGCTTAACTGCCGGGACAAGTGAAGCTTTCTTT
>.|TRBJ1-1|TRBV19|few
CASTIGRGENTEAFF
TGTGCCAGTACCATAGGGAGGGGCGAGAACACTGAAGCTTTCTTT
>.|TRBJ2-6|TRBV5-1|.
CASSLGSGANVLTF
TGCGCCAGCAGCTTGGGATCTGGGGCCAACGTCCTGACTTTC
>TRBD1|TRBJ2-7|TRBV5-1|.
CASRGTGFYEQYF
TGCGCCAGCAGGGGGACAGGGTTTTACGAGCAGTACTTC
>TRBD2|TRBJ2-1|TRBV29-1|.
CSVGRLAGVYNEQFF
TGCAGCGTTGGCCGACTAGCGGGAGTGTACAATGAGCAGTTCTTC
>TRBD1|TRBJ1-1|TRBV19|.
CASRKDRETEAFF
TGTGCCAGTAGAAAGGACAGGGAGACTGAAGCTTTCTTT
>.|TRBJ2-3|TRBV21-1|.
CASSKRGVGGHTDTQYF
TGTGCCAGCAGCAAAAGAGGTGTTGGGGGCCACACAGATACGCAGTATTTT
>.|TRBJ2-6|TRBV7-9|.
CASSPWISGANVLTF
TGTGCCAGCAGCCCATGGATCTCTGGGGCCAACGTCCTGACTTTC
>.|TRBJ2-7|TRBV4-2|.
CASSTGITYEQYF
TGTGCCAGCAGCACAGGGATAACCTACGAGCAGTACTTC
>TRBD1|TRBJ1-2|TRBV13|few
CASSLVGTGAYGYTF
TGTGCCAGCAGCTTAGTGGGGACAGGGGCGTATGGCTACACCTTC
>TRBD1|TRBJ2-7|TRBV7-2|.
CASSSRTGDEQYF
TGTGCCAGCAGCTCCCGGACAGGTGATGAGCAGTACTTC
>.|TRBJ2-6|TRBV7-3|.
CASSSDRSGANVLTF
TGTGCCAGCAGCTCCGACAGATCTGGGGCCAACGTCCTGACTTTC
>.|TRBJ1-1|TRBV7-9|few
CASSFFKGPAFF
TGTGCCAGCAGCTTTTTCAAGGGACCAGCTTTCTTT
>.|TRBJ2-7|TRBV5-6|.
CASSGYYEQYF
TGTGCCAGCAGCGGGTACTACGAGCAGTACTTC
>TRBD2|TRBJ2-7|TRBV2|.
CASSGTSGSYEQYF
TGTGCCAGCAGTGGTACTAGCGGGAGTTACGAGCAGTACTTC
>.|TRBJ2-7|TRBV7-9|.
CASRFNTASEQYF
TGTGCCAGCAGATTTAACACAGCTAGCGAGCAGTACTTC
>.|TRBJ1-1|TRBV19|few
CASSMVPVNTEAFF
TGTGCCAGTAGTATGGTACCCGTGAACACTGAAGCTTTCTTT
>TRBD2|TRBJ2-7|TRBV18|once
CASSPARGLAGGPVYEQYF
TGTGCCAGCTCACCTGCCCGGGGACTAGCGGGAGGGCCGGTCTACGAGCAGTACTTC
>.|TRBJ2-7|TRBV5-6|once
CASSLAQTYEQYF
TGTGCCAGCAGCTTGGCTCAAACCTACGAGCAGTACTTC
>TRBD1|TRBJ2-7|TRBV30|.
CAWSLDRGHYEQYF
TGTGCCTGGAGTCTGGACAGGGGGCACTACGAGCAGTACTTC
>TRBD2|TRBJ2-1|TRBV7-2|.
CASTSGRGNEQFF
TGTGCCAGCACTAGCGGGAGGGGCAATGAGCAGTTCTTC
>.|TRBJ2-7|TRBV28|.
CASRPQGSIHEQYF
TGTGCCAGCAGGCCACAAGGGAGCATCCACGAGCAGTACTTC
>TRBD1|TRBJ2-5|TRBV27|.
CASSLGQGPKWTQYF
TGTGCCAGCAGCCTTGGACAGGGGCCAAAGTGGACCCAGTACTTC
>.|TRBJ2-7|TRBV13|.
CASSLLVSEQYF
TGTGCCAGCAGCCTGCTGGTTTCCGAGCAGTACTTC
>.|TRBJ1-1|TRBV6-5|few
CASSSLINGWNTEAFF
TGTGCCAGCAGTTCCCTGATCAATGGTTGGAACACTGAAGCTTTCTTT
>TRBD1|TRBJ1-5|TRBV2|.
CASTKGTGRDQPQHF
TGTGCCAGCACTAAGGGGACAGGCCGTGATCAGCCCCAGCATTTT
>.|TRBJ2-5|TRBV7-6|once
CASSSLPTQETQYF
TGTGCCAGCAGCTCCTTGCCAACACAAGAGACCCAGTACTTC
>.|TRBJ2-1|TRBV29-1|.
CSVEGAGILNEQFF
TGCAGCGTTGAAGGAGCCGGGATTCTCAATGAGCAGTTCTTC
>.|TRBJ1-2|TRBV4-3|.
CASSHPGGYGYTF
TGCGCCAGCAGCCACCCGGGGGGCTATGGCTACACCTTC
>.|TRBJ2-5|TRBV7-2|.
CASSLVAAQETQYF
TGTGCCAGCAGCTTAGTTGCGGCCCAAGAGACCCAGTACTTC
>.|TRBJ1-2|TRBV7-8|few
CASSLAKGSYGYTF
TGTGCCAGCAGCTTAGCGAAAGGGTCCTATGGCTACACCTTC
>TRBD2|TRBJ2-7|TRBV5-8|once
CASSAGGGSRYYEQYF
TGTGCCAGCAGCGCGGGGGGCGGGAGTCGCTATTACGAGCAGTACTTC
>.|TRBJ2-3|TRBV9|.
CASSVGGYTDTQYF
TGTGCCAGCAGCGTAGGAGGGTACACAGATACGCAGTATTTT
>.|TRBJ2-5|TRBV29-1|.
CSVVGMKTQYF
TGCAGCGTTGTTGGGATGAAGACCCAGTACTTC
>.|TRBJ1-1|TRBV28|.
CASSSLGEGTEAFF
TGTGCCAGCAGTTCTTTAGGGGAGGGCACTGAAGCTTTCTTT